These 5 T cell receptor beta chains were all obtained from the same sample, sequenced in a study of cytomegalovirus exposure and HLA in healthy donors. Primers for the PCR totalled 60 Vbeta and 13 Jbeta. The table came from immunoSEQ multiplex PCR; TCRdb's copy has only in-frame clones and leaves some out. The data contain about 180,000 clones, 80% of them seen just once; the ten biggest clones take up about 1.9%. The sequencing sample was made of PBMCs. These receptors originate from a woman aged 30 to 39 in good health and CMV-seronegative.

The chain employs TRBV28 and TRBJ2-7; 9 bases fit TRBD2. The CDR3 is 15 residues long. J was trimmed by 0 bases and V by 10 bases; bases with no gene match: 10. The germline V gene has CDR1 MDHEN and CDR2 SYDVKM. The CDR3 sequence is CAISGLAPSSYEQYF. The DNA of the CDR3 is TGTGCCATCTCTGGACTAGCGCCGAGCTCCTACGAGCAGTACTTC.

This rearrangement joins TRBV6-1 to TRBJ2-7; 7 bases match TRBD1. Per germline, CDR1 MNHNS and CDR2 SASEGT. The CDR3 is 14 amino acids. The V segment lost 1 base and the J segment 0 bases; nucleotides outside the gene matches: 0. DNA for the CDR3: TGTGCCAGCAGTGAAGGGGACAGCTCCTACGAGCAGTACTTC. Its protein is CASSEGDSSYEQYF.

The V gene is TRBV30, the J gene TRBJ1-2, with D uncertain. The germline V gene has CDR1 GTSNPN and CDR2 SVGIG (reference sequence). The germline V and J ends were trimmed by 1 base and 8 bases, with 14 bases remaining between them. The CDR3 has 13 amino acids. CDR3 sequence: CAWSATGSGGYTF. In DNA, the CDR3 is TGTGCCTGGAGTGCTACGGGAAGCGGAGGCTACACCTTC. Together with reference TRBV30 and TRBJ1-2, the CDR3 gives the full variable domain: SQTIHQWPATLVQPVGSPLSLECTVEGTSNPNLYWYRQAAGRGLQLLFYSVGIGQISSEVPQNLSASRPQDRQFILSSKKLLLSDSGFYLCAWSATGSGGYTFGSGTRLTVV.

Turning to this clone: Additional DNA sequences in this sample encode the identical CDR3. The V gene is TRBV7-9, the J gene TRBJ1-4; 7 bases fit TRBD1. The CDR3 contains 14 residues. Germline V lookup: CDR1 SEHNR, CDR2 FQNEAQ (reference sequence). The trim removed 2 bases at V and 12 bases at J, leaving 9 bases unmatched. CDR3 nucleotide sequence: TGTGCCAGCAGCTTATGGCAGGGGGTCGGTGAACTGTTTTTT. It yields the protein CASSLWQGVGELFF.

This clone was found a few times. CDR3 amino acids: CASSSEAIASEQYF. The CDR3 nucleotides read TGCGCCAGCAGCTCCGAGGCGATAGCTAGTGAGCAGTACTTC. This rearrangement joins TRBV5-1 to TRBJ2-7; D gene ambiguous. Germline V lookup: CDR1 SGHRS, CDR2 YFSETQ. The V gene lost 3 bases and the J gene lost 7 bases, with 17 bases spanning the gap. The CDR3 consists of 14 residues. The whole variable domain, remainder taken from reference TRBV5-1 and TRBJ2-7, is KAGVTQTPRYLIKTRGQQVTLSCSPISGHRSVSWYQQTPGQGLQFLFEYFSETQRNKGNFPGRFSGRQFSNSRSEMNVSTLELGDSALYLCASSSEAIASEQYFGPGTRLTVT.